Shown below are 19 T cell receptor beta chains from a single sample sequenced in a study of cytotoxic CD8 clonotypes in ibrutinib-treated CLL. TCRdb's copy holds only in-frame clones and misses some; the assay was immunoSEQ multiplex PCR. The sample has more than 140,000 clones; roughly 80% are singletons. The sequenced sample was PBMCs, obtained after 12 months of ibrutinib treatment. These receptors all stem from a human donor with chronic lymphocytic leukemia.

CDR3 sequence reads: CASSPSRTDEKLFF. CDR3 nucleotides: TGTGCCAGCAGCCCGTCGCGGACGGACGAAAAACTGTTTTTT. This chain connects TRBV7-2 to TRBJ1-4; D unclear. The germline gives CDR1 SGHTA, CDR2 FQGNSA. The CDR3 runs to 14 residues. The V end was cut by 5 bases, the J end by 8 bases, with 15 bases between. The full variable domain, in which reference TRBV7-2 and TRBJ1-4 provide the parts outside the CDR3, is GAGVSQSPSNKVTEKGKDVELRCDPISGHTALYWYRQSLGQGLEFLIYFQGNSAPDKSGLPSDRFSAERTGGSVSTLTIQRTQQEDSAVYLCASSPSRTDEKLFFGSGTQLSVL.

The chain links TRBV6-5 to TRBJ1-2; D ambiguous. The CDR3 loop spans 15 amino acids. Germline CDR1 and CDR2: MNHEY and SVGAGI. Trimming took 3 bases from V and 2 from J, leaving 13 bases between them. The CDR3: CASSYRPGGNYGYTF. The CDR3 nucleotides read TGTGCCAGCAGTTATAGGCCTGGCGGGAACTATGGCTACACCTTC.

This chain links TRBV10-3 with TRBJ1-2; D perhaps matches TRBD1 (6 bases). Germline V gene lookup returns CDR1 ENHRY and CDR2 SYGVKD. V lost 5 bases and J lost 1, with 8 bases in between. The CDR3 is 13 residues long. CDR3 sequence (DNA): TGTGCCATCAGTAAGGACAGTAACTATGGCTACACCTTC. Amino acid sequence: CAISKDSNYGYTF.

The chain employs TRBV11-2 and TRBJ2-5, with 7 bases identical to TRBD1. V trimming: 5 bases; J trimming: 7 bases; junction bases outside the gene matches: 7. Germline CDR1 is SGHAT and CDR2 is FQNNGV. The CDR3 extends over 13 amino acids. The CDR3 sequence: CASSQDRELTQYF. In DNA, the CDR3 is TGTGCCAGCAGCCAAGACAGGGAGTTGACCCAGTACTTC.

CDR3 residues: CATDEGRTGELFF. The CDR3 nucleotides are TGTGCCACCGACGAGGGGCGCACCGGGGAGCTGTTTTTT. The gene calls are TRBV28 and TRBJ2-2; D possibly matches TRBD1 or TRBD2 (5 bases each). V shed 10 bases and J shed 4 bases, with 13 bases lying between them. Per germline, CDR1 MDHEN and CDR2 SYDVKM. CDR3 length equals 13 residues.

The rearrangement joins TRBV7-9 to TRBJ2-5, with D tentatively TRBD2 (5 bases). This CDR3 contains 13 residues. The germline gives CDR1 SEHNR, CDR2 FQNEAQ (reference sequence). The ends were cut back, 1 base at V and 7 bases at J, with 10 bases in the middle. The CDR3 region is CASSLGGPGTQYF. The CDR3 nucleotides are TGTGCCAGCAGCTTAGGAGGGCCGGGGACCCAGTACTTC.

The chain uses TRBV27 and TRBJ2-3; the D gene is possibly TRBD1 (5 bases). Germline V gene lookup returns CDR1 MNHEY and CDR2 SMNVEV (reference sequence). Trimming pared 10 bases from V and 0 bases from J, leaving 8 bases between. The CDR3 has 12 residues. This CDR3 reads CATRASTDTQYF. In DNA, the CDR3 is TGTGCCACCAGGGCTAGCACAGATACGCAGTATTTT.

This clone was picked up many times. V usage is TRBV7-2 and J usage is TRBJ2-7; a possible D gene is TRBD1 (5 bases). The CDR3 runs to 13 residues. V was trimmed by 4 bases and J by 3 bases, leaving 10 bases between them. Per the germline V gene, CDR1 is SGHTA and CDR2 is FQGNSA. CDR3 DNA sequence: TGTGCCAGCAGCTCCACAGGATACTACGAGCAGTACTTC. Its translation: CASSSTGYYEQYF.

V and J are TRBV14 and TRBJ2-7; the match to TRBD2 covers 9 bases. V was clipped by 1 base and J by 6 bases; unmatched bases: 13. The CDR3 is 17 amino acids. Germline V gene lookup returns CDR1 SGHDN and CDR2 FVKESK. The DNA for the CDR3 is TGTGCCAGCAGCCAAGGGTTTAGCGGGAGTTATCCGCGCGAGCAGTACTTC. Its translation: CASSQGFSGSYPREQYF.

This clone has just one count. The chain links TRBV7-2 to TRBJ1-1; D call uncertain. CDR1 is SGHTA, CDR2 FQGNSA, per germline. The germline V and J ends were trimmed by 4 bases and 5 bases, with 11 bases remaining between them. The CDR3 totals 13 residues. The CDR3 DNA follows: TGTGCCAGCAGCTCCCGCCGGGGTACTGAAGCTTTCTTT. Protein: CASSSRRGTEAFF. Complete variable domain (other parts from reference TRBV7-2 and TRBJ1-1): GAGVSQSPSNKVTEKGKDVELRCDPISGHTALYWYRQSLGQGLEFLIYFQGNSAPDKSGLPSDRFSAERTGGSVSTLTIQRTQQEDSAVYLCASSSRRGTEAFFGQGTRLTVV.

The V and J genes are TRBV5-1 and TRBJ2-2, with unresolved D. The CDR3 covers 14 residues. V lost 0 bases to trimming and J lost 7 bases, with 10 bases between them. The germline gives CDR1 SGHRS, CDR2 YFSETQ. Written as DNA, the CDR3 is TGCGCCAGCAGCTTGGGACGGGTAGGCGGGGAGCTGTTTTTT. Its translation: CASSLGRVGGELFF.

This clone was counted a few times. The CDR3 region is CASSIGGTVLAEKLFF. CDR3 DNA: TGTGCCAGTAGTATTGGTGGGACTGTCCTTGCGGAAAAACTGTTTTTT. The chain links TRBV19 to TRBJ1-4, with D tentatively TRBD1 (5 bases). The V and J ends lost 3 bases and 8 bases respectively, with 19 bases between them. There are 16 residues in the CDR3. From germline, CDR1 is LNHDA and CDR2 SQIVND (reference sequence).

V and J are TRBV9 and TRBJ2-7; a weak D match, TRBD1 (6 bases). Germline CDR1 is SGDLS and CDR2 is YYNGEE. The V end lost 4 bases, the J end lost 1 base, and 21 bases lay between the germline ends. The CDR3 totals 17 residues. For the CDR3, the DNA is TGTGCCAGCAGCTTGGCCGGTCAGGGGCTTGCGTCCTACGAGCAGTACTTC. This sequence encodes CASSLAGQGLASYEQYF. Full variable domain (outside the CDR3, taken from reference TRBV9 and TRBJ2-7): DSGVTQTPKHLITATGQRVTLRCSPRSGDLSVYWYQQSLDQGLQFLIQYYNGEERAKGNILERFSAQQFPDLHSELNLSSLELGDSALYFCASSLAGQGLASYEQYFGPGTRLTVT.

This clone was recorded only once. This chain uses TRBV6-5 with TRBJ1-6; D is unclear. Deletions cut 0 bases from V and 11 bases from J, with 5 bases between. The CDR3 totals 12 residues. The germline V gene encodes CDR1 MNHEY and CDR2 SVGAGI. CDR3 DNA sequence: TGTGCCAGCAGTTACTCTGGGGCACCCCTCCACTTT. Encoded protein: CASSYSGAPLHF.

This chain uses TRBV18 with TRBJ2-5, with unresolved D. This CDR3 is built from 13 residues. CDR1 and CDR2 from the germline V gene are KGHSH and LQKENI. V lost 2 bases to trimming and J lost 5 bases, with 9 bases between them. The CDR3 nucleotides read TGTGCCAGCTCACCAGGGTTCGGGGAGACCCAGTACTTC. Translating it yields CASSPGFGETQYF.

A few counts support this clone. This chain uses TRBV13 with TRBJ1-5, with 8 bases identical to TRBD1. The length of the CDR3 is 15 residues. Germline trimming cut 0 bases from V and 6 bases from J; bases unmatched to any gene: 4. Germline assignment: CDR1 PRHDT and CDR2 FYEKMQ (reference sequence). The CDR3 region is CASSLGGQGGQPQHF. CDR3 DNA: TGTGCCAGCAGCTTAGGCGGACAGGGCGGTCAGCCCCAGCATTTT.

CDR3 region: CASSELRMGAQPQHF. DNA for the CDR3: TGTGCCAGCAGTGAACTAAGGATGGGGGCGCAGCCCCAGCATTTT. The chain combines TRBV6-1 with TRBJ1-5; D may be TRBD1 (6 bases). This CDR3 is built from 15 residues. CDR1 and CDR2 from the germline V gene are MNHNS and SASEGT. V was trimmed by 2 bases and J by 7 bases, leaving 15 bases between them.

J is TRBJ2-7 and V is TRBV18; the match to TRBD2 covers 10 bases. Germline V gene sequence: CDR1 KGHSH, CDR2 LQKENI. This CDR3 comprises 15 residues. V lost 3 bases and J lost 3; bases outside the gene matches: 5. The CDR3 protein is CASSPGLAGVYEQYF. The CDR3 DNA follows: TGTGCCAGCTCACCGGGCCTAGCGGGAGTCTACGAGCAGTACTTC.

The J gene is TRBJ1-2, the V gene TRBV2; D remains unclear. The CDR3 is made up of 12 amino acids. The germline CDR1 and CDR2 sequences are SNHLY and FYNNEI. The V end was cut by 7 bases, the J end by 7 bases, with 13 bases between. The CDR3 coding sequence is TGTGCCAGCACGATGCTTCTGAGTGGCTACACCTTC. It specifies CASTMLLSGYTF.